This T cell receptor (beta chain) is from a study of control samples from healthy donors and cancer patients. Only in-frame clones appear in the TCRdb table, and some are missing; sequencing was by immunoSEQ multiplex PCR. The data hold under 95,000 clones, with more than 75% observed a single time. Trimming stripped 7 bases from V and 4 bases from J, with 20 bases between. The CDR3 runs to 15 residues. Germline CDR1 and CDR2: SGHRS and YFSETQ. Material: blood. The chain recombines TRBV5-1 with TRBJ1-2; perhaps TRBD1 as D (5 bases). The origin of this receptor is a man aged 45-60 years in good health. The CDR3 DNA sequence: TGCGCCAGCTCATGGGCCCAGGGTGAAGGCTATGGCTACACCTTC. This gives the protein CASSWAQGEGYGYTF. The variable domain in full, completed from reference TRBV5-1 and TRBJ1-2, reads KAGVTQTPRYLIKTRGQQVTLSCSPISGHRSVSWYQQTPGQGLQFLFEYFSETQRNKGNFPGRFSGRQFSNSRSEMNVSTLELGDSALYLCASSWAQGEGYGYTFGSGTRLTVV.